Following are 22 T cell receptor beta chains from one sample sequenced in a study of blood T cell repertoires in COVID-19. Libraries were prepared by immunoSEQ multiplex PCR; TCRdb keeps only in-frame clonotypes and omits some of them. The sample records 88,000 or so clones, approximately 86% being singletons. The sequenced sample was peripheral blood. The receptors originated from a man aged 60 to 75 with acute or convalescent COVID-19.

The chain employs TRBV12-5 and TRBJ2-7, with TRBD1 as a possible D gene (5 bases). V was pared by 4 bases and J by 4 bases, with 8 bases between. The CDR3 consists of 12 residues. Germline V CDR1 and CDR2: LGHNT, FRNRAP. CDR3 DNA sequence: TGTGCTAGTGGTTCGACAGCTTACGAGCAGTACTTC. As protein: CASGSTAYEQYF.

J is TRBJ2-7 and V is TRBV2, with D possibly TRBD1 on 6 matching bases. Germline V lookup: CDR1 SNHLY, CDR2 FYNNEI. Trimming stripped 4 bases from V and 0 bases from J, with 19 bases between. CDR3 length: 17 amino acids. The CDR3 protein is CASSGTGSNFGSYEQYF. The CDR3 DNA reads TGTGCCAGCAGTGGAACAGGGTCGAACTTTGGCTCCTACGAGCAGTACTTC.

The chain carries TRBV4-3 and TRBJ1-5, with 9 bases fitting TRBD1. Trimming cost V 0 bases and J 5 bases; bases outside gene matches: 5. Germline loops: CDR1 LGHNA, CDR2 YSLEER. This CDR3 spans 16 amino acids. The CDR3 is CASSQDWGQGYQPQHF. The CDR3 nucleotides read TGCGCCAGCAGCCAAGATTGGGGACAGGGTTATCAGCCCCAGCATTTT.

The genes are TRBV7-6 and TRBJ1-2; D unresolved. V lost 1 base and J lost 6, with 15 bases in between. CDR3 length equals 15 residues. Germline lookup yields CDR1 SGHVS and CDR2 FNYEAQ. CDR3 amino acids: CASSLVPRSGDGYTF. CDR3 DNA sequence: TGTGCCAGCAGCTTAGTGCCTAGGTCTGGTGATGGCTACACCTTC.

The chain has TRBV27 and TRBJ1-2; 9 bases map to TRBD1. The trim removed 0 bases at V and 10 bases at J, leaving 6 bases unmatched. Germline CDR1 reads MNHEY; CDR2 reads SMNVEV (reference sequence). This CDR3 contains 14 residues. CDR3 protein: CASSLSGTGNLYTF. The CDR3 coding sequence is TGTGCCAGCAGTTTATCGGGGACAGGGAATCTCTACACCTTC.

The table lists this clone with a count of one. The chain combines TRBV24-1 with TRBJ2-2; 9 nucleotides align to TRBD1. The CDR3 extends over 17 amino acids. The germline CDR1 and CDR2 sequences are KGHDR and SFDVKD. V was pared by 2 bases and J by 3 bases, with 6 bases of the junction left unmatched. The CDR3 nucleotides are TGTGCCACCAGTGATTCGGACAGGGGATCCGACACCGGGGAGCTGTTTTTT. It specifies CATSDSDRGSDTGELFF.

The chain recombines TRBV19 with TRBJ2-2; 7 nucleotides agree with TRBD1. From germline, CDR1 is LNHDA and CDR2 SQIVND (reference sequence). The CDR3 spans 15 residues. Trimming removed 6 bases from V and 3 bases from J; junction bases left unmatched: 7. The CDR3 sequence is CASRPTGIYTGELFF. CDR3 bases: TGTGCCAGTAGACCGACAGGGATATACACCGGGGAGCTGTTTTTT.

The J gene is TRBJ2-1, the V gene TRBV24-1; TRBD1 aligns across 9 bases. Trimming took 2 bases from V and 5 from J; bases not matched to a gene: 12. Germline V CDR1 and CDR2: KGHDR, SFDVKD. CDR3 length: 18 residues. CDR3 coding DNA: TGTGCCACCAGTGATTACAGGGGGCGTTCGGTGAGGGACAATGAGCAGTTCTTC. Its protein is CATSDYRGRSVRDNEQFF.

The CDR3 is CASSGTGWNQPQHF. The CDR3 bases are TGTGCCAGCAGTGGGACAGGGTGGAATCAGCCCCAGCATTTT. The chain is built from TRBV27 and TRBJ1-5, with TRBD1 matching over 9 bases. In germline, CDR1 is MNHEY, CDR2 SMNVEV (reference sequence). The V gene end was trimmed by 5 bases and the J gene end by 4 bases; junction bases not matched to a gene: 3. CDR3 size: 14 residues.

The gene calls are TRBV7-3 and TRBJ2-1, with D uncertain. The V end lost 2 bases, the J end lost 0 bases, and 8 bases lay between the germline ends. The CDR3 covers 15 residues. Germline V gene sequence: CDR1 SGHTA, CDR2 FQGTGA. The CDR3 here is CASSLLRSSYNEQFF. DNA of the CDR3: TGTGCCAGCAGCTTATTACGGAGCTCCTACAATGAGCAGTTCTTC.

The chain recombines TRBV6-5 with TRBJ1-1; 7 bases are a match to TRBD1. The CDR3 contains 14 residues. Germline V gives CDR1 MNHEY, CDR2 SVGAGI. The V segment lost 7 bases and the J segment 5 bases; nucleotides outside the gene matches: 10. CDR3 sequence reads: CASTRRTGRTEAFF. CDR3 DNA sequence: TGTGCCAGCACCCGGCGGACAGGACGGACTGAAGCTTTCTTT.

This chain uses TRBV6-6 with TRBJ2-5; D unclear. The CDR3 loop spans 14 amino acids. Looked up from germline, CDR1 is MNHNY and CDR2 is SVGAGI (reference sequence). The ends were cut back, 5 bases at V and 0 bases at J, with 10 bases in the middle. The CDR3 nucleotides read TGTGCCAGCAGTCCCTCCCCGTACCAAGAGACCCAGTACTTC. It codes for CASSPSPYQETQYF.

This chain uses TRBV11-2 with TRBJ2-2, with 7 bases that match TRBD2. Germline V gene lookup returns CDR1 SGHAT and CDR2 FQNNGV. Germline trimming cut 4 bases from V and 7 bases from J; bases unmatched to any gene: 15. The CDR3 is 17 residues long. The CDR3 here is CASSSTGGRGFDGELFF. The CDR3 nucleotides are TGTGCCAGCAGCTCAACGGGTGGGCGGGGGTTTGACGGGGAGCTGTTTTTT.

The chain couples TRBV2 to TRBJ2-5, with D possibly matching TRBD1 (6 bases). The CDR3 spans 14 residues. Germline CDR1 SNHLY, CDR2 FYNNEI. V lost 5 bases and J 9 bases, leaving 19 bases between the germline ends. This CDR3 is CASSSAQGMRAQYF. For the CDR3, the DNA is TGTGCCAGCAGTTCAGCCCAGGGGATGCGGGCCCAGTACTTC.

The chain employs TRBV19 and TRBJ2-5; 7 nucleotides align to TRBD2. The germline V gene encodes CDR1 LNHDA and CDR2 SQIVND (reference sequence). V shed 11 bases, J shed 5 bases, and the junction held 17 bases outside the gene matches. CDR3 length: 15 amino acids. The CDR3 loop is CAAARGVRVGETQYF. In nucleotides, the CDR3 is TGTGCCGCTGCCCGGGGGGTCCGGGTCGGGGAGACCCAGTACTTC.

This clone was recorded once. The chain is built from TRBV6-4 and TRBJ1-2; 8 bases fit TRBD1. CDR3 size: 15 residues. CDR1 and CDR2 (germline): MRHNA, SNTAGT. Germline trimming cut 6 bases from V and 3 bases from J; bases unmatched to any gene: 9. The chain's CDR3 is CASRETGEGYYGYTF. In DNA form, the CDR3 reads TGTGCCAGCAGGGAGACAGGGGAAGGCTACTATGGCTACACCTTC.

This rearrangement joins TRBV19 to TRBJ2-3; 8 positions match TRBD1. Germline-derived CDR1 and CDR2 are LNHDA and SQIVND (reference sequence). The CDR3 has 17 amino acids. Losses at the gene ends were 5 bases for V and 6 bases for J; bases not matched to a gene: 16. The CDR3: CASSDPRQGLRMDTQYF. The CDR3 DNA reads as TGTGCCAGTAGTGACCCTCGACAGGGGTTAAGAATGGATACGCAGTATTTT. Filled out from reference TRBV19 and TRBJ2-3, the complete variable domain reads DGGITQSPKYLFRKEGQNVTLSCEQNLNHDAMYWYRQDPGQGLRLIYYSQIVNDFQKGDIAEGYSVSREKKESFPLTVTSAQKNPTAFYLCASSDPRQGLRMDTQYFGPGTRLTVL.

The V gene is TRBV4-1, the J gene TRBJ2-1; 9 bases are a match to TRBD2. Germline V gene sequence: CDR1 MGHRA, CDR2 YSYEKL. This CDR3 is built from 16 residues. Trimming took 0 bases from V and 4 from J; bases not matched to a gene: 4. CDR3 sequence (DNA): TGCGCCAGCAGCCAAGATCCTAGCGGGAAATACAATGAGCAGTTCTTC. Translated: CASSQDPSGKYNEQFF.

The chain links TRBV3-1 (or the pseudogene TRBV3-2) to TRBJ2-4, with D maybe TRBD1 (5 bases). V lost 2 bases, J lost 0 bases, and 8 bases lay in between. The germline V gene has CDR1 LGHDT and CDR2 YNNKEL (reference sequence). This CDR3 spans 15 amino acids. The CDR3 here is CASSQTGLAKNIQYF. Written as DNA, the CDR3 is TGTGCCAGCAGCCAAACAGGTCTAGCCAAAAACATTCAGTACTTC.

This rearrangement joins TRBV7-9 to TRBJ1-2, with 8 bases identical to TRBD1. This CDR3 has 15 amino acids. Losses at the gene ends were 3 bases for V and 4 bases for J; bases not matched to a gene: 7. From germline, CDR1 is SEHNR and CDR2 FQNEAQ (reference sequence). CDR3 residues: CASSLDRATLYGYTF. The CDR3 bases are TGTGCCAGCAGCTTGGACAGGGCAACGCTCTATGGCTACACCTTC.

The CDR3, as DNA: TGTGCCAGCAGCCGGAGGCGGCAGCAAGAGACCCAGTACTTC. This sequence encodes CASSRRRQQETQYF. The gene calls are TRBV7-9 and TRBJ2-5; D possibly corresponds to TRBD2 (5 bases). This CDR3 spans 14 amino acids. Germline CDR1 and CDR2: SEHNR and FQNEAQ (reference sequence). Between the trimmed V and J ends, which lost 5 bases and 2 bases, there was a span of 12 bases.

This clone was recorded at least ten times. The chain combines TRBV5-6 with TRBJ2-1; tentative D call: TRBD2 (5 bases). CDR1 is SGHDT and CDR2 is YYEEEE in the germline V gene. Trimming stripped 1 base from V and 0 bases from J, with 5 bases between. This CDR3 is 14 amino acids long. CDR3 in DNA: TGTGCCAGCAGCTTGACTAGCTCCTACAATGAGCAGTTCTTC. It specifies CASSLTSSYNEQFF.